The entry below gives a single T cell receptor (beta chain) sequence along with its context. Its antigen is undetermined. CDR1 is DFQATT and CDR2 is SNEGSKA in the germline V gene (reference sequence). This CDR3 comprises 15 residues. V lost 1 base, J lost 0 bases, and 13 bases lay in between. Preparation of the TCRbeta library was carried out with unique molecular identifiers. TCRdb processed the PCR reads anew with MiXCR; each CDR3 protein has one entry. Here the sample spans about 980,000 distinct CDR3 sequences, about 29% being singletons. This specimen comes from a study of T-cell reconstitution after alpha-beta-depleted transplantation in children. Notes on the study in general: Hyperexpanded clones declined; after one year, newly produced T cells mostly supplied diversity. Surviving recipient T cells and thymic progenitors produced the high day-60 TCRbeta diversity seen in some patients. Reportedly, alpha-beta T cells present about two months post-transplant originated from several hundred expanded clones of graft origin.

Sequenced here: PBMCs, mostly from graft donor cells, sampled 360 days after TCRalphabeta/CD19-depleted stem cell transplant. This clonotype originated in a boy under two years old who had a stem cell transplant for SCID, so the T cells may come from the graft donor. The chain couples TRBV20-1 to TRBJ2-7, with D hard to call. In DNA, the CDR3 is TGCAGTGCTAGAGGAGAAGTAGGAAACTCCTACGAGCAGTACTTC. It codes for CSARGEVGNSYEQYF.